The 20 T cell receptor beta chains in this list originate from one sample, sequenced in a study of blood T cell repertoires in COVID-19. Sequencing was performed with immunoSEQ multiplex PCR; in TCRdb, only in-frame clones are kept and a portion is missing. The data hold a few hundred thousand clones, with 90% observed a single time. Sequencing input: peripheral blood. The receptors here all came from an older woman with COVID-19, enrolled during active disease.

The chain joins TRBV19 to TRBJ2-7; maybe TRBD2 (7 bases). The CDR3 runs 16 residues. Looked up from germline, CDR1 is LNHDA and CDR2 is SQIVND (reference sequence). Trimming shortened V by 4 bases and J by 4 bases, and 20 bases separated the two germline ends. The CDR3 sequence is CASSNHQGTTRYEQYF. CDR3 nucleotides: TGTGCCAGTAGTAACCATCAGGGGACTACGAGATACGAGCAGTACTTC.

This chain uses TRBV27 with TRBJ1-5; TRBD1 might be the D (6 bases). The germline V gene encodes CDR1 MNHEY and CDR2 SMNVEV (reference sequence). Between the trimmed V and J ends, which lost 6 bases and 3 bases, there was a span of 18 bases. CDR3 length: 16 residues. The CDR3 loop reads CASRPFAGANNQPQHF. CDR3 bases: TGTGCCAGCAGACCTTTTGCGGGGGCAAACAATCAGCCCCAGCATTTT.

J is TRBJ1-1 and V is TRBV15; D is uncertain. Trimming shortened V by 4 bases and J by 1 base, and 7 bases separated the two germline ends. The V gene's germline CDR1 is LNHNV and CDR2 YYDKDF (reference sequence). CDR3 size: 13 residues. This CDR3 is CATSTGGNTEAFF. In DNA form, the CDR3 reads TGTGCCACCAGCACCGGCGGGAACACTGAAGCTTTCTTT.

The V and J genes are TRBV7-3 and TRBJ2-1; 13 bases line up with TRBD2. Trimming cost V 5 bases and J 7 bases; bases outside gene matches: 5. Germline assignment: CDR1 SGHTA and CDR2 FQGTGA. This CDR3 contains 15 residues. The chain's CDR3 is CASSPGLAGVNEQFF. CDR3 bases: TGTGCCAGCAGCCCCGGACTAGCGGGGGTTAATGAGCAGTTCTTC.

The chain joins TRBV7-2 to TRBJ1-1; no clear D gene. Germline-derived CDR1 and CDR2 are SGHTA and FQGNSA. The V gene lost 1 base and the J gene lost 4 bases, with 10 bases spanning the gap. CDR3 size: 14 residues. The CDR3 sequence: CASSLDASGTEAFF. CDR3 DNA: TGTGCCAGCAGCTTAGATGCTTCGGGCACTGAAGCTTTCTTT.

The gene calls are TRBV12-3 or TRBV12-4 and TRBJ1-1, with D possibly matching TRBD1 (5 bases). This CDR3 has 13 amino acids. V was cut by 4 bases and J by 4 bases, with 10 bases left in between. CDR3 sequence reads: CASSWVGGTEAFF. The DNA for the CDR3 is TGTGCCAGCAGTTGGGTGGGGGGCACTGAAGCTTTCTTT.

The genes are TRBV10-3 and TRBJ1-2, with D tentatively TRBD1 (5 bases). The CDR3 length is 14 residues. Germline CDR1 is ENHRY and CDR2 is SYGVKD. V lost 6 bases and J lost 7, with 18 bases in between. CDR3: CAIRTAAGLRGYTF. The CDR3 DNA reads TGTGCCATCAGGACGGCGGCAGGGTTACGTGGCTACACCTTC.

J is TRBJ2-7 and V is TRBV5-4; 7 nucleotides agree with TRBD2. V gave up 0 bases and J gave up 7 bases; unmatched junction bases: 10. The CDR3 consists of 15 residues. Germline-derived CDR1 and CDR2 are SGHNT and YYREEE (reference sequence). The CDR3 spells CASSLEGGAWEEQYF. The CDR3 region has the DNA TGTGCCAGCAGCTTGGAGGGAGGGGCGTGGGAGGAGCAGTACTTC.

V and J are TRBV19 and TRBJ1-2; 9 nucleotides agree with TRBD1. J lost 8 bases, V lost 7 bases, and 14 bases had no gene match. CDR3 length equals 15 residues. The germline V gene has CDR1 LNHDA and CDR2 SQIVND (reference sequence). Here the CDR3 reads CASISRDRDWGGYTF. Here the CDR3 DNA reads TGTGCCAGTATCTCCCGGGACAGGGATTGGGGCGGCTACACCTTC.

V usage is TRBV5-6 and J usage is TRBJ2-2; D perhaps matches TRBD1 (5 bases). This CDR3 is 13 amino acids long. In germline, CDR1 is SGHDT, CDR2 YYEEEE. V was shortened by 4 bases and J by 5 bases, with 9 bases between the two germline ends. The CDR3 bases are TGTGCCAGCAGCCCAGGGTGGACCGGGGAGCTGTTTTTT. Protein product: CASSPGWTGELFF. The full variable domain, in which reference TRBV5-6 and TRBJ2-2 provide the parts outside the CDR3, is DAGVTQSPTHLIKTRGQQVTLRCSPKSGHDTVSWYQQALGQGPQFIFQYYEEEERQRGNFPDRFSGHQFPNYSSELNVNALLLGDSALYLCASSPGWTGELFFGEGSRLTVL.

The rearrangement uses TRBV19 and TRBJ2-1; possible D gene TRBD2, 6 bases. Germline V gene sequence: CDR1 LNHDA, CDR2 SQIVND (reference sequence). The CDR3 consists of 14 residues. Between the trimmed V and J ends, which lost 7 bases and 6 bases, there was a span of 16 bases. In DNA, the CDR3 is TGTGCCAGTACCCCTGGGAGGCAGTCCAATGAGCAGTTCTTC. Translating it yields CASTPGRQSNEQFF.

The V and J genes are TRBV6-5 and TRBJ2-2, with D uncertain. Between the trimmed V and J ends, which lost 10 bases and 1 base, there was a span of 10 bases. This CDR3 has 13 residues. Germline CDR1 reads MNHEY; CDR2 reads SVGAGI. For the CDR3, the DNA is TGTGCCACCAGCTCACTGAACACCGGGGAGCTGTTTTTT. It codes for CATSSLNTGELFF.

The chain combines TRBV21-1 with TRBJ2-3; no DNA check was done on the table's D call, TRBD1. TRBV21-1 is described as a pseudogene. The length of the CDR3 is 15 residues. The CDR3 reads CASSNRGKITDTQYF. CDR3 coding DNA: TGTGCCAGCAGCAACAGGGGGAAAATCACAGATACGCAGTATTTT.

This clone was observed once. In DNA form, the CDR3 reads TGTGCCAGCAGCTTATCTAGGGACAGCCAGTCGTTCTTC. Encoded protein: CASSLSRDSQSFF. The rearrangement links TRBV7-3 to TRBJ2-1; 7 nucleotides match TRBD1. CDR1 and CDR2 from the germline V gene are SGHTA and FQGTGA. The V and J ends lost 2 bases and 15 bases, in that order; junction bases with no gene match: 10. This CDR3 region has 13 residues. Full variable domain (rest looked up from reference TRBV7-3 and TRBJ2-1): GAGVSQTPSNKVTEKGKYVELRCDPISGHTALYWYRQSLGQGPEFLIYFQGTGAADDSGLPNDRFFAVRPEGSVSTLKIQRTERGDSAVYLCASSLSRDSQSFFGPGTRLTVL.

The V and J genes are TRBV9 and TRBJ1-4; the D is unclear. The V gene lost 0 bases and the J gene lost 0 bases, with 9 bases spanning the gap. This CDR3 comprises 16 residues. Germline CDR1 is SGDLS and CDR2 is YYNGEE. The chain's CDR3 is CASSVGSGTTNEKLFF. CDR3 DNA: TGTGCCAGCAGCGTAGGGTCCGGGACAACTAATGAAAAACTGTTTTTT.

The genes are TRBV4-2 and TRBJ2-7, with 9 bases fitting TRBD1. Trimming at V came to 4 bases and at J to 1 base, leaving 8 bases not matched to a gene. CDR3 length: 16 residues. Germline CDR1 LGHNA, CDR2 YNFKEQ. This chain's CDR3 is CASSPRSGQGSYEQYF. As DNA, the CDR3 is TGTGCCAGCAGCCCCCGAAGCGGACAGGGGTCCTACGAGCAGTACTTC.

The genes are TRBV19 and TRBJ1-5; D not resolved. The ends were cut back, 5 bases at V and 2 bases at J, with 16 bases in the middle. The germline V gene has CDR1 LNHDA and CDR2 SQIVND (reference sequence). The CDR3 covers 16 residues. CDR3: CASSLVGRVGNQPQHF. Here the CDR3 DNA reads TGTGCCAGTAGTCTGGTGGGGAGGGTTGGCAATCAGCCCCAGCATTTT.

With respect to this clone: The same CDR3 arises from other DNA sequences in this sample as well. The chain carries TRBV18 and TRBJ1-2; D is possibly TRBD1 (5 bases). The CDR3 runs 13 residues. V was shortened by 2 bases and J by 2 bases, with 6 bases between the two germline ends. CDR1 is KGHSH, CDR2 LQKENI, per germline. CDR3 in amino acids: CASSPDSNYGYTF. CDR3 nucleotides: TGTGCCAGCTCACCAGACAGCAACTATGGCTACACCTTC.

The rearrangement links TRBV5-6 to TRBJ1-2; D may be TRBD1 (5 bases). This CDR3 has 15 amino acids. V lost 3 bases and J 2 bases, leaving 14 bases between the germline ends. Germline lookup yields CDR1 SGHDT and CDR2 YYEEEE. The CDR3 sequence: CASSSDSSYNYGYTF. The CDR3 region has the DNA TGTGCCAGCAGCTCCGACAGTAGCTACAACTATGGCTACACCTTC.

The chain has TRBV14 and TRBJ2-2; D is possibly TRBD1 (6 bases). This CDR3 spans 18 amino acids. V was trimmed by 0 bases and J by 2 bases, leaving 16 bases between them. The germline gives CDR1 SGHDN, CDR2 FVKESK. The CDR3 protein is CASSQDLLQGYNTGELFF. CDR3 sequence (DNA): TGTGCCAGCAGCCAAGATCTTTTACAGGGATACAACACCGGGGAGCTGTTTTTT.